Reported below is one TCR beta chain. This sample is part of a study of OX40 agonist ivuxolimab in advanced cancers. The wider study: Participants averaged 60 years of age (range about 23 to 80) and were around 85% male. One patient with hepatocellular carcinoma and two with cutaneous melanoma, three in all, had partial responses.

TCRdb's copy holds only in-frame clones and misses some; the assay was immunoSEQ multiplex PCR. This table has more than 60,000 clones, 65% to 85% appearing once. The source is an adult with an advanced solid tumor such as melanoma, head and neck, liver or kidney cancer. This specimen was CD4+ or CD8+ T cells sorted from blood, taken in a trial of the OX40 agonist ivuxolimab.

CDR3 in DNA: TGTGCCAGCAGTGAGGCAGGGGGTGGGCCCCAGCATTTT. Its protein is CASSEAGGGPQHF. This chain joins TRBV6-1 and TRBJ1-5; 7 nucleotides align to TRBD1. The CDR3 contains 13 residues. V shed 3 bases, J shed 9 bases, and the junction held 5 bases outside the gene matches. Germline-derived CDR1 and CDR2 are MNHNS and SASEGT.